This T cell receptor beta chain was retrieved from a study of Graves' ophthalmopathy and Graves' hyperthyroidism. Whole-study context: Peripheral blood was obtained at first diagnosis, ahead of any treatment. Study-wide results and limits: The authors also found most expanded thyroid clonotypes above 0.001 frequency in blood.

Notes on this clonotype: Its antigen is still unknown.

Per germline, CDR1 KGHDR and CDR2 SFDVKD. This CDR3 region has 15 residues. V was clipped by 7 bases and J by 4 bases; unmatched bases: 9. Ophthalmopathic donors had moderate-to-severe activity, CAS ≥3 and NOSPECS ≥4, with disease that had lasted under 3 months. PBMCs were isolated from an approximately 9.4 ml sample of fresh peripheral blood. The study amplified TCR beta CDR3 regions using RNA transcripts. An opening RT-PCR round employed HTBI primers and preceded a second-round multiplex PCR. TCRdb itself ran the multiplex PCR reads through MiXCR, one entry per CDR3 protein. The table includes hundreds of thousands of distinct CDR3 sequences, approximately 39% detected once.

J is TRBJ1-2 and V is TRBV24-1; 9 nucleotides align to TRBD1. This receptor was identified in an adult man with Graves' ophthalmopathy. Specimen: peripheral blood. The CDR3 coding sequence is TGTGCCACCAGCCCTCCGGGACAGGGTACCTATGGCTACACCTTC. Translation: CATSPPGQGTYGYTF.